This passage covers 23 T cell receptor beta chains from one sample sequenced in a study of T cells in Graves' hyperthyroidism and ophthalmopathy. Template material for amplifying TCR beta CDR3 regions consisted of RNA transcripts. Primed by the HTBI set, a first-round RT-PCR was run on the TCR CDR3. TCRdb fed the multiplex PCR reads into MiXCR, producing one record per CDR3 protein. The sample yields around 350,000 distinct CDR3 sequences, about 12% seen once. Sequenced sample: blood. All receptors derive from a woman aged 18-29 years with Graves' hyperthyroidism.

This clonotype occurred many times. The V gene is TRBV5-1, the J gene TRBJ1-2; tentatively, D is TRBD1 (6 bases). This CDR3 comprises 13 residues. Germline V gene lookup returns CDR1 SGHRS and CDR2 YFSETQ. V lost 4 bases and J 6 bases, leaving 13 bases between the germline ends. The DNA of the CDR3 is TGCGCCAGCAGCCCGGGGGGGCCGGATGGCTACACCTTC. Its translation is CASSPGGPDGYTF.

The rearrangement joins TRBV24-1 to TRBJ2-2, with 7 bases matching TRBD2. CDR3 length: 19 amino acids. V shed 1 base and J 1 base; nucleotides not matched to a gene: 11. Germline assignment: CDR1 KGHDR and CDR2 SFDVKD. The CDR3 protein is CATSDFVSGVAGNTGELFF. The CDR3 DNA is TGTGCCACCAGTGATTTCGTCTCGGGGGTAGCGGGGAACACCGGGGAGCTGTTTTTT.

This clonotype was observed a handful of times. The rearrangement joins TRBV4-2 to TRBJ1-6; D call uncertain. With 0 bases removed from V and 5 bases from J, the gap between germline ends came to 8 bases. The CDR3 is made up of 15 amino acids. Germline loops: CDR1 LGHNA, CDR2 YNFKEQ. The CDR3 loop reads CASSQDGSHNSPLHF. DNA for the CDR3: TGTGCCAGCAGCCAAGACGGCAGCCATAATTCACCCCTCCACTTT.

There are many counts of this clonotype. CDR3 sequence: CASGPGAGEETQYF. For the CDR3, the DNA is TGTGCCAGTGGACCTGGAGCGGGTGAAGAGACCCAGTACTTC. The J gene is TRBJ2-5, the V gene TRBV28; D may be TRBD2 (6 bases). Trimming shortened V by 9 bases and J by 3 bases, and 17 bases separated the two germline ends. The CDR3 sequence is 14 residues long. Looked up from germline, CDR1 is MDHEN and CDR2 is SYDVKM.

This clonotype has a count of ten or more. A junction boundary mismatches the germline segment, possibly from a read error. This chain joins TRBV7-2 and TRBJ2-2, with 12 bases that match TRBD1. CDR1 is SGHTA and CDR2 is FQGNSA in the germline V gene. The CDR3 covers 19 residues. For the CDR3, the DNA is TGTGCCAGCAGCATAGCTGTGGGACAGGGGGCAGCGGGAACCGGGGAGCTGTTTTTT. It yields the protein CASSIAVGQGAAGTGELFF.

This clonotype showed up many times. The CDR3 is CATSDPGGEADTQYF. The DNA for the CDR3 is TGTGCCACCAGTGACCCTGGAGGGGAGGCAGATACGCAGTATTTT. The rearrangement joins TRBV24-1 to TRBJ2-3; D perhaps matches TRBD2 (6 bases). The CDR3 length is 15 residues. From germline, CDR1 is KGHDR and CDR2 SFDVKD. V gave up 4 bases and J gave up 4 bases, with 14 bases separating them.

This sequence joins TRBV10-3 and TRBJ2-6; 7 nucleotides align to TRBD1. The trim removed 7 bases at V and 0 bases at J, leaving 6 bases unmatched. Germline-derived CDR1 and CDR2 are ENHRY and SYGVKD. The CDR3 has 16 amino acids. CDR3 nucleotide sequence: TGTGCCATCACTACAGGGGTCCCCTCTGGGGCCAACGTCCTGACTTTC. Translated: CAITTGVPSGANVLTF.

About this clonotype: This may come from a read error, since a much larger clone is one base off. V is TRBV7-2 and J is TRBJ2-1; TRBD2 is a possible D gene (5 bases). The J call is doubtful: the DNA matches TRBJ2-7 better. CDR3 size: 14 residues. Germline assignment: CDR1 SGHTA and CDR2 FQGNSA. The CDR3 bases are TGTGCCAGCAGCCGCCCCCCGGGGAGTAATGAGCAGTACTTC. This translates into CASSRPPGSNEQYF.

V and J are TRBV6-2 or TRBV6-3 and TRBJ1-5; D perhaps matches TRBD1 (5 bases). V was cut by 0 bases and J by 3 bases, with 21 bases left in between. The CDR3 extends over 19 amino acids. The germline V gene has CDR1 MNHEY and CDR2 SVGEGT. The DNA for the CDR3 is TGTGCCAGCAGTTACTCGAATAGGTGGGGGAGGTCAGACAATCAGCCCCAGCATTTT. It is translated as CASSYSNRWGRSDNQPQHF.

The chain employs TRBV7-6 and TRBJ2-2, with no clear D. V lost 1 base to trimming and J lost 2 bases, with 8 bases between them. Germline V lookup: CDR1 SGHVS, CDR2 FNYEAQ. The CDR3 is made up of 15 amino acids. CDR3 sequence: CASSLEQLNTGELFF. CDR3 DNA: TGTGCCAGCAGCTTAGAACAGCTTAACACCGGGGAGCTGTTTTTT.

This clonotype showed up many times. V gene TRBV5-4 combines with J gene TRBJ1-2; D not certain. CDR1 and CDR2 from the germline V gene are SGHNT and YYREEE (reference sequence). V was shortened by 1 base and J by 6 bases, with 10 bases between the two germline ends. The CDR3 sequence is 13 residues long. The CDR3 nucleotides are TGTGCCAGCAGCTTGTCGGGGTATAATGGCTACACCTTC. Translated: CASSLSGYNGYTF.

As regards this clonotype: Germline is not matched at one junction end, which may reflect a read error. The chain joins TRBV4-1 to TRBJ2-5; 8 bases fit TRBD1. The CDR3 consists of 14 residues. Germline CDR1 MGHRA, CDR2 YSYEKL. The CDR3 DNA reads as TGCGCCGGCAGCCCAGGGGGCGGCGGAGAGACCCAGTACTTC. Residues: CAGSPGGGGETQYF.

This clonotype was counted ten times or more. J is TRBJ1-1 and V is TRBV28, with 7 bases that match TRBD1. The CDR3 is made up of 16 amino acids. V gave up 5 bases and J gave up 5 bases; unmatched junction bases: 14. Germline CDR1 reads MDHEN; CDR2 reads SYDVKM. In DNA, the CDR3 is TGTGCCAGCAGTAAAGACTACCCAGGGGGAGAAACTGAAGCTTTCTTT. Translated, it gives CASSKDYPGGETEAFF.

This clonotype was counted between two and nine times. This chain connects TRBV11-3 to TRBJ2-2; D is ambiguous. Trimming left V 5 bases short and J 4 bases short, with 17 bases between. Germline lookup yields CDR1 SGHNT and CDR2 YENEEA. The CDR3 extends over 16 amino acids. CDR3 region: CASSPKPAKGTGELFF. CDR3 bases: TGTGCCAGCAGCCCTAAGCCTGCGAAGGGCACCGGGGAGCTGTTTTTT. Supplemented by reference TRBV11-3 and TRBJ2-2, the full variable domain reads EAGVVQSPRYKIIEKKQPVAFWCNPISGHNTLYWYLQNLGQGPELLIRYENEEAVDDSQLPKDRFSAERLKGVDSTLKIQPAELGDSAVYLCASSPKPAKGTGELFFGEGSRLTVL.

In its sample, this clonotype was seen many times. J is TRBJ2-3 and V is TRBV20-1; D perhaps matches TRBD2 (6 bases). CDR3 size: 14 residues. Trimming pared 2 bases from V and 3 bases from J, leaving 12 bases between. CDR1 is DFQATT, CDR2 SNEGSKA, per germline (reference sequence). CDR3 bases: TGCAGTGCTAGAATGGTCGGGAGTACAGATACGCAGTATTTT. Its protein product is CSARMVGSTDTQYF.

This clonotype occurred many times. This rearrangement joins TRBV28 to TRBJ1-2, with no clear D. V lost 3 bases, J lost 4 bases, and 6 bases lay in between. Germline V CDR1 and CDR2: MDHEN, SYDVKM. The length of the CDR3 is 12 residues. Here the CDR3 reads CASSFFFYGYTF. CDR3 coding DNA: TGTGCCAGCAGTTTTTTTTTCTATGGCTACACCTTC.

This clonotype was detected ten times or more. The V call is TRBV12-3 or TRBV12-4, the J call TRBJ2-1; 13 positions agree with TRBD2. This CDR3 is built from 18 residues. V dropped 6 bases and J dropped 11; count of bases not matched to a gene: 19. The CDR3 sequence: CASRRLAGGTTRSRKQFF. CDR3 DNA sequence: TGTGCCAGCAGGAGACTAGCGGGGGGCACCACACGCAGCAGAAAGCAGTTCTTC.

This clonotype was detected only a few times. The V call is TRBV24-1, the J call TRBJ2-7; D remains ambiguous. V was shortened by 3 bases and J by 3 bases, with 11 bases between the two germline ends. CDR1 is KGHDR and CDR2 is SFDVKD in the germline V gene. There are 14 residues in the CDR3. The CDR3 sequence is CATSDGSLDYEQYF. CDR3 sequence (DNA): TGTGCCACCAGTGATGGGTCATTAGACTACGAGCAGTACTTC.

The genes are TRBV19 and TRBJ2-2, with D perhaps TRBD2 (6 bases). With 3 bases removed from V and 5 bases from J, the gap between germline ends came to 13 bases. The V gene's germline CDR1 is LNHDA and CDR2 SQIVND (reference sequence). The CDR3 spans 15 residues. The CDR3 sequence: CASSISGSITGELFF. CDR3 coding DNA: TGTGCCAGTAGTATTAGCGGAAGTATAACCGGGGAGCTGTTTTTT. The full variable domain, with the rest looked up from reference TRBV19 and TRBJ2-2, is DGGITQSPKYLFRKEGQNVTLSCEQNLNHDAMYWYRQDPGQGLRLIYYSQIVNDFQKGDIAEGYSVSREKKESFPLTVTSAQKNPTAFYLCASSISGSITGELFFGEGSRLTVL.

This clonotype was counted ten times or more. The chain couples TRBV27 to TRBJ2-7; possible D gene TRBD2, 6 bases. CDR1 and CDR2 from the germline V gene are MNHEY and SMNVEV (reference sequence). The length of the CDR3 is 13 residues. Trimming cost V 6 bases and J 9 bases, with 18 bases left between them. This CDR3 is CASSPNPGVAQYF. CDR3 nucleotide sequence: TGTGCCAGCAGCCCCAACCCGGGGGTGGCGCAGTACTTC.

This clonotype occurred a few times. The rearrangement uses TRBV5-1 and TRBJ2-3; tentatively, D is TRBD1 or TRBD2 (5 bases each). V gave up 4 bases and J gave up 2 bases, with 17 bases separating them. The CDR3 consists of 16 residues. CDR1 SGHRS and CDR2 YFSETQ come from the germline V gene. CDR3 sequence: CASSAGTVGTTDTQYF. CDR3 sequence (DNA): TGCGCCAGCAGCGCCGGGACGGTAGGGACCACAGATACGCAGTATTTT.

This clonotype has at least ten counts. The chain carries TRBV5-1 and TRBJ1-1; D perhaps matches TRBD1 (6 bases). The CDR3 consists of 17 residues. The germline V and J ends were trimmed by 0 bases and 4 bases, with 19 bases remaining between them. Germline lookup yields CDR1 SGHRS and CDR2 YFSETQ. The CDR3 DNA sequence: TGCGCCAGCAGCTTGGGGGGACGCGGGGGCGCTTCCACTGAAGCTTTCTTT. Translation gives CASSLGGRGGASTEAFF. The full variable domain, rest sourced from reference TRBV5-1 and TRBJ1-1, is KAGVTQTPRYLIKTRGQQVTLSCSPISGHRSVSWYQQTPGQGLQFLFEYFSETQRNKGNFPGRFSGRQFSNSRSEMNVSTLELGDSALYLCASSLGGRGGASTEAFFGQGTRLTVV.

This chain uses TRBV10-3 with TRBJ1-1; 9 nucleotides agree with TRBD1. The germline V gene encodes CDR1 ENHRY and CDR2 SYGVKD. The CDR3 spans 15 residues. The V and J ends lost 10 bases and 5 bases, in that order; junction bases with no gene match: 14. DNA of the CDR3: TGTGCCACCCGAGGGGGATTAGACAGGGGGACTGAAGCTTTCTTT. Its protein is CATRGGLDRGTEAFF.